This passage covers 11 T cell receptor beta chains from one sample sequenced in a study of response to subunit inactivated influenza vaccine. TCRdb re-analysed the RT-PCR reads in MiXCR, keeping a single row per CDR3 protein. The table has a few hundred thousand distinct CDR3 sequences, about 11% seen once. The same data also went into a second study, on T cells expressing NK-cell markers. This second report adds: As the method of synthesis, 5'RACE template switching with UMIs yielded TCR beta cDNA.

Material: PBMCs from blood, obtained on the day of vaccination. The receptors shown here come from a man aged 50 or older who received an inactivated influenza vaccine.

This clonotype was counted at least ten times. The CDR3 reads CASSVDRSSYEQYF. The CDR3 DNA reads as TGTGCCAGCAGTGTCGACAGGAGCTCCTACGAGCAGTACTTC. V usage is TRBV6-1 and J usage is TRBJ2-7; the D gene is possibly TRBD1 (6 bases). V lost 4 bases, J lost 0 bases, and 10 bases lay in between. CDR1 and CDR2 (germline): MNHNS, SASEGT. The CDR3 covers 14 residues.

This clonotype has more than one count but fewer than ten. The V call is TRBV4-3, the J call TRBJ2-5; D call uncertain. V dropped 0 bases and J dropped 5 bases, with 10 bases sitting between them. The CDR3 sequence is 14 residues long. Germline V lookup: CDR1 LGHNA, CDR2 YSLEER. CDR3 DNA: TGCGCCAGCAGCCAAGATGCTCTGGGGGAGACCCAGTACTTC. Amino acid sequence: CASSQDALGETQYF.

This clonotype was detected only a few times. This chain joins TRBV14 and TRBJ2-7, with D maybe TRBD2 (5 bases). The V end lost 8 bases, the J end lost 0 bases, and 11 bases lay between the germline ends. CDR3 length: 13 residues. Looked up from germline, CDR1 is SGHDN and CDR2 is FVKESK. CDR3 protein: CASSRVTSYEQYF. Here the CDR3 DNA reads TGTGCCAGCTCGCGGGTTACCTCCTACGAGCAGTACTTC.

This clonotype was recorded a few times. The CDR3 protein is CASSLMVSGAYEQYF. The CDR3 DNA reads TGTGCCAGCAGTTTGATGGTTAGCGGGGCCTACGAGCAGTACTTC. The chain couples TRBV12-3 or TRBV12-4 to TRBJ2-7, with TRBD2 identical over 8 bases. CDR3 length equals 15 residues. V lost 3 bases, J lost 2 bases, and 6 bases stayed unmatched.

V usage is TRBV5-1 and J usage is TRBJ2-5; D is perhaps TRBD2 (5 bases). The CDR3 length is 14 residues. Trimming removed 4 bases at V and 1 base at J, with 11 bases between. CDR1 and CDR2 (germline): SGHRS, YFSETQ. CDR3 protein: CASSRSGLQETQYF. The CDR3 DNA follows: TGCGCCAGCAGCCGGAGCGGCCTCCAAGAGACCCAGTACTTC. Full variable domain (missing parts from reference TRBV5-1 and TRBJ2-5): KAGVTQTPRYLIKTRGQQVTLSCSPISGHRSVSWYQQTPGQGLQFLFEYFSETQRNKGNFPGRFSGRQFSNSRSEMNVSTLELGDSALYLCASSRSGLQETQYFGPGTRLLVL.

This clonotype appeared many times. V usage is TRBV12-3 or TRBV12-4 and J usage is TRBJ1-4; 8 positions match TRBD1. The CDR3 has 14 amino acids. V shed 6 bases, J shed 8 bases, and the junction held 8 bases outside the gene matches. The chain's CDR3 is CASSKTGGGEKLFF. The CDR3 region has the DNA TGTGCCAGCAGCAAAACAGGGGGTGGAGAAAAACTGTTTTTT.

In its sample, this clonotype was seen many times. Here the CDR3 reads CSARGNRDTDTQYF. CDR3 bases: TGCAGTGCTAGAGGTAACAGGGACACAGATACGCAGTATTTT. The chain employs TRBV20-1 and TRBJ2-3, with D perhaps TRBD1 (6 bases). Germline values: CDR1 DFQATT, CDR2 SNEGSKA (reference sequence). Trimming stripped 1 base from V and 2 bases from J, with 10 bases between. There are 14 residues in the CDR3.

The sample holds a few counts of this clonotype. J is TRBJ2-3 and V is TRBV11-2; maybe TRBD1 (7 bases). The CDR3 has 19 amino acids. Germline V gene sequence: CDR1 SGHAT, CDR2 FQNNGV. The V end was cut by 5 bases, the J end by 2 bases, with 26 bases between. The CDR3 coding sequence is TGTGCCAGCAGCCATCCGGGGGTTTTCCGGGGACAGATCACAGATACGCAGTATTTT. Its protein product is CASSHPGVFRGQITDTQYF.

The V call is TRBV15, the J call TRBJ2-3, with D uncertain. V was pared by 0 bases and J by 2 bases, with 9 bases between. This CDR3 comprises 15 residues. The germline V gene encodes CDR1 LNHNV and CDR2 YYDKDF (reference sequence). CDR3 bases: TGTGCCACCAGCAGAGAATACAGAACCACAGATACGCAGTATTTT. Its protein product is CATSREYRTTDTQYF.

The sample holds a few counts of this clonotype. The V gene is TRBV6-2 or TRBV6-3, the J gene TRBJ1-1, with D hard to call. Germline assignment: CDR1 MNHEY and CDR2 SVGEGT. Trimming shortened V by 5 bases and J by 8 bases, and 15 bases separated the two germline ends. This CDR3 is built from 13 residues. CDR3 sequence: CASSKTTGIEAFF. CDR3 sequence (DNA): TGTGCCAGCAGTAAGACGACTGGAATAGAAGCTTTCTTT.

This clonotype showed up many times. The rearrangement links TRBV4-3 to TRBJ2-7, with D possibly TRBD2 on 5 matching bases. Germline V gene sequence: CDR1 LGHNA, CDR2 YSLEER. V lost 0 bases to trimming and J lost 4 bases, with 10 bases between them. The CDR3 extends over 14 amino acids. The CDR3, as DNA: TGCGCCAGCAGCCAAGATACCCAGCGGTACGAGCAGTACTTC. Protein: CASSQDTQRYEQYF.